Reported below is one T cell receptor (beta chain). The table came from immunoSEQ multiplex PCR; TCRdb's copy has only in-frame clones and leaves some out. The sample carries 150,000 to 200,000 clones, approximately 79% recorded once. The germline CDR1 and CDR2 sequences are ENHRY and SYGVKD. The CDR3 extends over 14 amino acids. With V trimmed by 8 bases and J by 7 bases, 7 bases remained unmatched. The data originate from a study of blood T cell repertoires in COVID-19. At the level of the study: Samples taken during acute and convalescent COVID-19 were collected in the United States, Italy and Spain. T cells, B-cell-depleted T cells, or PBMCs provided the cDNA or gDNA that served as material.

The chain has TRBV10-3 and TRBJ1-6, with 8 bases matching TRBD1. This TCR came from a man aged 60 to 69 with active or convalescent COVID-19. Material: peripheral blood. The CDR3 sequence: CAIGAGQGNSPLHF. CDR3 nucleotide sequence: TGTGCCATCGGCGCCGGACAGGGAAATTCACCCCTCCACTTT.